The 19 T cell receptor beta chains in this list originate from one sample, sequenced in a study of beta chain features in type 1 diabetes. The investigators reverse transcribed all of the isolated RNA, so they sequenced expressed TCRB transcripts. Here immunoSEQ multiplex PCR was the method, and the copy in TCRdb shows in-frame clones only, minus some. The sample holds 400,000 to 600,000 clones; about 32% are singletons and the top ten take 0.05% to 0.065%. The sequenced material came from naive CD4+ T cells from blood. These receptors all stem from a man younger than 30 in good health.

This clone was seen a handful of times. This sequence joins TRBV11-1 and TRBJ2-1; 8 nucleotides agree with TRBD1. V trimming: 8 bases; J trimming: 4 bases; junction bases outside the gene matches: 4. The CDR3 contains 13 residues. The germline gives CDR1 SGHAT, CDR2 FQDESV (reference sequence). The CDR3 coding sequence is TGTGCCAGCCGACAGGGGATGTACAATGAGCAGTTCTTC. Its protein product is CASRQGMYNEQFF.

The chain links TRBV27 to TRBJ1-2; D is uncertain. Per germline, CDR1 MNHEY and CDR2 SMNVEV (reference sequence). Trimming cost V 2 bases and J 2 bases, with 6 bases left between them. This CDR3 has 13 amino acids. The CDR3 region has the DNA TGTGCCAGCAGTTTACGGAGCAACTATGGCTACACCTTC. Translating it yields CASSLRSNYGYTF.

A few counts support this clone. The chain joins TRBV5-1 to TRBJ2-5; 12 bases agree with TRBD2. The CDR3 loop spans 16 amino acids. The junction had 3 bases not matched to a gene; V was cut back by 2 bases and J by 1 base. CDR1 SGHRS and CDR2 YFSETQ come from the germline V gene. The CDR3 loop is CASSFGTSGFQETQYF. The CDR3 DNA sequence: TGCGCCAGCAGCTTCGGGACTAGCGGGTTCCAAGAGACCCAGTACTTC.

This sequence joins TRBV2 and TRBJ1-5; the D gene is possibly TRBD1 (5 bases). The CDR3 extends over 14 amino acids. Germline V CDR1 and CDR2: SNHLY, FYNNEI. Trimming took 3 bases from V and 6 from J, leaving 12 bases between them. The CDR3 sequence is CASSERQGPQPQHF. The CDR3 nucleotides read TGTGCCAGCAGTGAGCGGCAGGGCCCTCAGCCCCAGCATTTT.

The rearrangement joins TRBV2 to TRBJ2-1; a weak D match, TRBD2 (6 bases). V lost 2 bases and J 0 bases, leaving 11 bases between the germline ends. The CDR3 totals 16 residues. The germline gives CDR1 SNHLY, CDR2 FYNNEI. In DNA, the CDR3 is TGTGCCAGCAGTGAATTTAGCGGTAGCTCCTACAATGAGCAGTTCTTC. It yields the protein CASSEFSGSSYNEQFF.

V is TRBV29-1 and J is TRBJ2-7, with 9 bases matching TRBD2. The germline CDR1 and CDR2 sequences are SQVTM and ANQGSEA. V gave up 4 bases and J gave up 6 bases; unmatched junction bases: 7. The CDR3 covers 13 residues. Here the CDR3 reads CSVVPSGTAEQYF. As DNA, the CDR3 is TGCAGCGTTGTCCCTAGCGGGACAGCCGAGCAGTACTTC.

In its sample, this clone was seen a few times. Distinct nucleotide sequences in the sample also encode this CDR3. This chain uses TRBV5-1 with TRBJ2-1; TRBD2 matches at 12 bases. V shed 4 bases and J 4 bases; nucleotides not matched to a gene: 3. This CDR3 is built from 15 residues. CDR1 and CDR2 from the germline V gene are SGHRS and YFSETQ. This chain's CDR3 is CASSLGLAGYNEQFF. For the CDR3, the DNA is TGCGCCAGCAGCCTTGGACTAGCGGGATACAATGAGCAGTTCTTC.

V usage is TRBV30 and J usage is TRBJ2-5; D gene ambiguous. The CDR3 sequence is 14 residues long. V shed 0 bases and J shed 5 bases, with 13 bases lying between them. Germline-derived CDR1 and CDR2 are GTSNPN and SVGIG (reference sequence). CDR3 protein: CAWSVMPGRETQYF. CDR3 DNA: TGTGCCTGGAGTGTAATGCCCGGGCGGGAGACCCAGTACTTC. Full variable domain (rest looked up from reference TRBV30 and TRBJ2-5): SQTIHQWPATLVQPVGSPLSLECTVEGTSNPNLYWYRQAAGRGLQLLFYSVGIGQISSEVPQNLSASRPQDRQFILSSKKLLLSDSGFYLCAWSVMPGRETQYFGPGTRLLVL.

V gene TRBV27 combines with J gene TRBJ2-7; 15 nucleotides match TRBD2. The CDR3 runs to 15 residues. After removal of 6 bases from V and 6 bases from J, the junction contained 6 bases not matched to a gene. Germline assignment: CDR1 MNHEY and CDR2 SMNVEV (reference sequence). The CDR3 DNA reads as TGTGCCAGCAGAGCGGGGACTAGCGGGAGGCTCGAGCAGTACTTC. It translates to CASRAGTSGRLEQYF.

In its sample, this clone was seen a few times. Within the sample, other DNA sequences also encode this same CDR3. The chain has TRBV5-1 and TRBJ2-7; 11 bases align to TRBD2. Germline V lookup: CDR1 SGHRS, CDR2 YFSETQ. The CDR3 consists of 14 residues. The J segment lost 2 bases and the V segment lost 4 bases, leaving 2 bases of the junction unmatched. CDR3 amino acids: CASSLTSGTYEQYF. CDR3 nucleotide sequence: TGCGCCAGCAGCCTGACTAGCGGGACCTACGAGCAGTACTTC.

In this sample, this clone turned up a few times. This chain connects TRBV15 to TRBJ2-5; TRBD1 is a possible D gene (6 bases). Germline V CDR1 and CDR2: LNHNV, YYDKDF (reference sequence). This CDR3 comprises 16 residues. Trimming stripped 0 bases from V and 4 bases from J, with 15 bases between. The CDR3 spells CATSREIQGMGETQYF. CDR3 nucleotides: TGTGCCACCAGCAGAGAGATCCAGGGGATGGGAGAGACCCAGTACTTC.

This clone was detected a few times. The V call is TRBV30, the J call TRBJ2-1, with 7 bases that match TRBD1. V gave up 5 bases and J gave up 2 bases; unmatched junction bases: 6. Germline V CDR1 and CDR2: GTSNPN, SVGIG (reference sequence). CDR3 length: 14 amino acids. For the CDR3, the DNA is TGTGCCTGGTCCCGGGACAGTCCCTACAATGAGCAGTTCTTC. It specifies CAWSRDSPYNEQFF.

In this sample, this clone turned up a few times. This sequence joins TRBV12-5 and TRBJ2-3; no clear D. This CDR3 region has 12 residues. In germline, CDR1 is LGHNT, CDR2 FRNRAP. V dropped 7 bases and J dropped 0 bases, with 5 bases sitting between them. The DNA for the CDR3 is TGTGCTAGTGCCATGAGCACAGATACGCAGTATTTT. It yields the protein CASAMSTDTQYF.

V and J are TRBV15 and TRBJ2-7; the match to TRBD2 covers 7 bases. After removal of 5 bases from V and 2 bases from J, the junction contained 6 bases not matched to a gene. This CDR3 has 14 amino acids. Per germline, CDR1 LNHNV and CDR2 YYDKDF (reference sequence). CDR3 DNA: TGTGCCACCAGCTATAATAGCGGGCCCTACGAGCAGTACTTC. Its protein is CATSYNSGPYEQYF.

The chain is built from TRBV30 and TRBJ2-5; 10 bases agree with TRBD2. CDR1 is GTSNPN and CDR2 is SVGIG in the germline V gene (reference sequence). The V gene end was trimmed by 0 bases and the J gene end by 5 bases; junction bases not matched to a gene: 9. This CDR3 region has 16 residues. The CDR3 reads CAWSVDSGRARETQYF. CDR3 DNA: TGTGCCTGGAGTGTCGACAGCGGGAGGGCCCGGGAGACCCAGTACTTC.

The CDR3 nucleotides are TGTGCCTGGAGTCTAGGGACTAGCGGGAGGGCACGTCATGAGCAGTTCTTC. Amino acids: CAWSLGTSGRARHEQFF. V and J are TRBV30 and TRBJ2-1; 16 nucleotides line up with TRBD2. The junction had 9 bases not matched to a gene; V was cut back by 2 bases and J by 8 bases. The V gene's germline CDR1 is GTSNPN and CDR2 SVGIG (reference sequence). The CDR3 is 17 residues long. Full variable domain (missing parts from reference TRBV30 and TRBJ2-1): SQTIHQWPATLVQPVGSPLSLECTVEGTSNPNLYWYRQAAGRGLQLLFYSVGIGQISSEVPQNLSASRPQDRQFILSSKKLLLSDSGFYLCAWSLGTSGRARHEQFFGPGTRLTVL.

The J gene is TRBJ2-3, the V gene TRBV5-1; D unclear. V was pared by 7 bases and J by 2 bases, with 14 bases between. Germline assignment: CDR1 SGHRS and CDR2 YFSETQ. The CDR3 covers 14 residues. The CDR3 sequence: CASRSGLNTDTQYF. The DNA for the CDR3 is TGCGCCAGCCGCTCCGGTCTCAACACAGATACGCAGTATTTT.

This clone was counted between two and nine times. The rearrangement uses TRBV7-9 and TRBJ2-1; 9 nucleotides align to TRBD1. Per germline, CDR1 SEHNR and CDR2 FQNEAQ (reference sequence). V was clipped by 5 bases and J by 9 bases; unmatched bases: 20. This CDR3 is built from 18 residues. The CDR3: CASSAAGTGFWVAGEQFF. The CDR3 coding sequence is TGTGCCAGCAGCGCGGCCGGGACAGGGTTTTGGGTCGCGGGTGAGCAGTTCTTC. The variable domain in full, with the rest retrieved from reference TRBV7-9 and TRBJ2-1, is DTGVSQNPRHKITKRGQNVTFRCDPISEHNRLYWYRQTLGQGPEFLTYFQNEAQLEKSRLLSDRFSAERPKGSFSTLEIQRTEQGDSAMYLCASSAAGTGFWVAGEQFFGPGTRLTVL.

Only a few counts were recorded for this clone. The chain carries TRBV25-1 and TRBJ1-5, with D tentatively TRBD1 (6 bases). The CDR3 loop spans 13 amino acids. Trimming shortened V by 4 bases and J by 4 bases, and 8 bases separated the two germline ends. CDR1 MGHDK and CDR2 SYGVNS come from the germline V gene. The CDR3 DNA reads as TGTGCCAGCAGTGGGGGGCAAAATCAGCCCCAGCATTTT. It specifies CASSGGQNQPQHF.